This is a list of T cell receptor beta chains from one sample in a study of shared clonotypes between healthy human individuals. Some clones are missing from TCRdb's copy, which holds only in-frame ones; the method was immunoSEQ multiplex PCR. The sample has around 1.1 million clones, roughly 80% seen once. Sequencing was done on a sample of memory CD4+ T cells from PBMCs. These receptors were obtained from a man younger than 35 in good health. Some clones in this sample may be carry-over from other donors' samples. CDR3s include the opening cysteine and the closing phenylalanine or tryptophan. D genes are given only for firm matches. Clone size appears in some rows only: once, few, many, or a class for an expanded clone.

V: TRBV28; length: 12; J: TRBJ1-3; D: -; size: -; DNA: TGTGCCAGCAGTTTTAGTGGAAACACCATATATTTT; CDR3: CASSFSGNTIYF
V: TRBV7-3; length: 15; J: TRBJ2-1; D: TRBD2; size: -; DNA: TGTGCCAGCAGCCTTGGACTAGCGATTTGGAATGAGCAGTTCTTC; CDR3: CASSLGLAIWNEQFF
V: TRBV2; length: 13; J: TRBJ1-5; D: -; size: -; DNA: TGTGCCAGCAGGAGGGGATCCAATCAGCCCCAGCATTTT; CDR3: CASRRGSNQPQHF
V: TRBV19; length: 12; J: TRBJ2-5; D: -; size: -; DNA: TGTGCCAGTTCTAAGCCTCAAGAGACCCAGTACTTC; CDR3: CASSKPQETQYF
V: TRBV4-2; length: 16; J: TRBJ1-4; D: -; size: few; DNA: TGTGCCAGCAGCCAAGTATTCAGTGCAACTAATGAAAAACTGTTTTTT; CDR3: CASSQVFSATNEKLFF
V: TRBV5-1; length: 14; J: TRBJ2-3; D: -; size: -; DNA: TGCGCCAGCAGCTTACAGGGACACACAGATACGCAGTATTTT; CDR3: CASSLQGHTDTQYF
V: TRBV7-9; length: 15; J: TRBJ1-2; D: TRBD1; size: -; DNA: TGTGCCAGCAGCTTACCGGGACAGGGGGTATATGGCTACACCTTC; CDR3: CASSLPGQGVYGYTF
V: TRBV7-3; length: 14; J: TRBJ2-3; D: TRBD2; size: -; DNA: TGTGCCAGCAGCCGGACTAGCGGGAGTGATACGCAGTATTTT; CDR3: CASSRTSGSDTQYF
V: TRBV28; length: 16; J: TRBJ2-7; D: TRBD2; size: -; DNA: TGTGCCAGCACACGTGGGGGAGGGTCCAGCTCCTACGAGCAGTACTTC; CDR3: CASTRGGGSSSYEQYF
V: TRBV16; length: 16; J: TRBJ2-7; D: TRBD1; size: -; DNA: TGTGCCAGCAGCCAATGGGGGACAGCTGTATCCTACGAGCAGTACTTC; CDR3: CASSQWGTAVSYEQYF
V: TRBV10-1; length: 14; J: TRBJ2-2; D: TRBD1; size: -; DNA: TGCGCCAGCAATACAGGGGGCGACACCGGGGAGCTGTTTTTT; CDR3: CASNTGGDTGELFF
V: TRBV14; length: 17; J: TRBJ1-5; D: -; size: -; DNA: TGTGCCAGCAGCCAGGGACGGGGCAGTTCTGGAGATCAGCCCCAGCATTTT; CDR3: CASSQGRGSSGDQPQHF
V: TRBV5-4; length: 12; J: TRBJ1-1; D: -; size: -; DNA: TGTGCCAGCAGCTATGAGGAGGCTGAAGCTTTCTTT; CDR3: CASSYEEAEAFF
V: TRBV5-1; length: 17; J: TRBJ2-2; D: -; size: -; DNA: TGCGCCAGCAGCTACAGCCCCACGGGGACGAACACCGGGGAGCTGTTTTTT; CDR3: CASSYSPTGTNTGELFF
V: TRBV5-4; length: 14; J: TRBJ2-1; D: TRBD2; size: -; DNA: TGTGCCAGCAGTATGGGGCGGGAGTGGAGTGAGCAGTTCTTC; CDR3: CASSMGREWSEQFF
V: TRBV2; length: 15; J: TRBJ1-2; D: -; size: -; DNA: TGTGCCAGCAGTGGCTTGGAAGGGACCAACTATGGCTACACCTTC; CDR3: CASSGLEGTNYGYTF
V: TRBV5-1; length: 16; J: TRBJ2-5; D: TRBD2; size: -; DNA: TGCGCCAGCAGCGTCCTGGGCCCAGCGGGGCAAGAGACCCAGTACTTC; CDR3: CASSVLGPAGQETQYF
V: TRBV7-3; length: 15; J: TRBJ1-2; D: -; size: -; DNA: TGTGCCAGCAGCCTAACCCCCGGATCTAACTATGGCTACACCTTC; CDR3: CASSLTPGSNYGYTF
V: TRBV4-1; length: 13; J: TRBJ2-5; D: -; size: -; DNA: TGCGCCAGCAGCCAAGATCATCAGGCCCAGCGGTACTTC; CDR3: CASSQDHQAQRYF
V: TRBV6-6; length: 12; J: TRBJ1-2; D: -; size: -; DNA: TGTGCCTCCGAAACCGGGGACTATGGCTACACCTTC; CDR3: CASETGDYGYTF
V: TRBV4-2; length: 15; J: TRBJ1-1; D: TRBD1; size: few; DNA: TGTGCCAGCAGCCAGGCAGGGGGTTCCGCCACTGAAGCTTTCTTT; CDR3: CASSQAGGSATEAFF
V: TRBV5-1; length: 15; J: TRBJ2-1; D: TRBD2; size: once; DNA: TGCGCCAGCAGCACCGGACTAGCCTTCCTAAATGAGCAGTTCTTC; CDR3: CASSTGLAFLNEQFF
V: TRBV5-1; length: 15; J: TRBJ2-1; D: TRBD2; size: -; DNA: TGCGCCAGCAGCCTTCCGGGACTAGCTATCGATGAGCAGTTCTTC; CDR3: CASSLPGLAIDEQFF